This TCR beta chain was documented in a study of blood T cell repertoires in COVID-19. Study context: There were acute and convalescent COVID-19 samples, and they came from the United States, Italy and Spain. T cells, B-cell-depleted T cells, or PBMCs provided the cDNA or gDNA that served as material.

CDR1 is SGHAT, CDR2 FQDESV, per germline (reference sequence). The CDR3 runs to 14 residues. V lost 8 bases and J 4 bases, leaving 15 bases between the germline ends. The protocol was immunoSEQ multiplex PCR, while the TCRdb copy is restricted to in-frame clones and leaves out a portion. The data hold about 180,000 clones, with roughly 80% observed a single time. The TCR originated in a human donor in a cohort sampled during active COVID-19. The rearrangement joins TRBV11-1 to TRBJ1-3; D gene uncertain. Sequenced material: peripheral blood. The CDR3 sequence: CASQPGGSGNTIYF. CDR3 DNA sequence: TGTGCCAGCCAACCGGGTGGGTCCGGAAACACCATATATTTT.